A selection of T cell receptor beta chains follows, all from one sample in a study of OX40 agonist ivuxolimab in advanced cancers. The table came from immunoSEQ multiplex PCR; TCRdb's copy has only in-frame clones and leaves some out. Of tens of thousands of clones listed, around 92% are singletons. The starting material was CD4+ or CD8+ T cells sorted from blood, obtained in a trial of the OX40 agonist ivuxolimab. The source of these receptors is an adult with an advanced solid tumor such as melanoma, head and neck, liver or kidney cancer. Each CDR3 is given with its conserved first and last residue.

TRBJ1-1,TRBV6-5,CASRTQGAMNTEAFF
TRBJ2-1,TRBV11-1,CASSRPGQGRNEQFF
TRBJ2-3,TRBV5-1,CASSSDRTDTQYF
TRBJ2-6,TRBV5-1,CASSSGGGATGANVLTF
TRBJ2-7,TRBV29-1,CSGRTGPYEQYF
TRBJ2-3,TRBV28,CASSFRLPLPGTQYF
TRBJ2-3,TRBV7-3,CASSLMAPTDTQYF
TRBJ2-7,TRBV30,CASHSSYEQYF
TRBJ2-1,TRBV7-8,CASSLVEGARYNEQFF
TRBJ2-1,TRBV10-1,CASSSGGESQFF
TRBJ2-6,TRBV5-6,CASSLSGAGANVLTF
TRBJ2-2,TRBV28,CASSLFDLAGGPGELFF
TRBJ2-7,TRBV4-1,CASSQRGTGVREQYF
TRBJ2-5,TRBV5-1,CASSLEPGGAETQYF
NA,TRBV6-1,CASSSRTYEQYF
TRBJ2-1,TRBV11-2,CASSSGTSGYNEQFF
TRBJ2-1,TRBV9,CASSVGQGDEQFF
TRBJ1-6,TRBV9,CASSAVEGAGSPLHF
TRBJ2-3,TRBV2,CASSEWREGTDTQYF
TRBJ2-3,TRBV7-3,CASSGGLTDTQYF
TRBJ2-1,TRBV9,CASSVLAGENEQFF
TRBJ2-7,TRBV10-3,CAISNGRGRSYEQYF
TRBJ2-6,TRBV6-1,CASLRRGANVLTF
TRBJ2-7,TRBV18,CASSLGQGTYEQYF
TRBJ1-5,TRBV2,CASSNRDSNQPQHF
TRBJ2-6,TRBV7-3,CASSLTASGANVLTF
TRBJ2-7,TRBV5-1,CASSLDGLAYEQYF
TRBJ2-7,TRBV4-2,CASSQSGADAYEQYF
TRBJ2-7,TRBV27,CASRSGPGEQYF
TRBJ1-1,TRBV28,CASSFRTEAFF
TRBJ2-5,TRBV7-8,CASSLKETQYF
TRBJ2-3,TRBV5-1,CASSLGQPRPDTQYF
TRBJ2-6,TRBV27,CASRRRDSLSGANVLTF
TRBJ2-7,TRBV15,CATSRETPSDTYEQYF
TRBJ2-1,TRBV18,CASSPLTGGEQFF
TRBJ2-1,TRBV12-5,CASGPPLAEYNEQFF
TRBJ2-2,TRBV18,CASSPPDRAGTGELFF
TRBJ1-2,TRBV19,CASSQPDGYGYTF
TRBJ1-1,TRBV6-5,CASSRHSMNTEAFF
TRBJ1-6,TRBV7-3,CASSPQQNSPLHF
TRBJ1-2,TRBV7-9,CASSSGTHYGYTF
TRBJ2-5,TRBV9,CASSRGAAQEETQYF
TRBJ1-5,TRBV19,CASRTTGGTGSRQPQHF
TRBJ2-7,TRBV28,CASSFRGYEQYF
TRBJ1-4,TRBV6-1,CASIMGGAKEKLFF
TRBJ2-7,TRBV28,CASTDRGRYEQYF